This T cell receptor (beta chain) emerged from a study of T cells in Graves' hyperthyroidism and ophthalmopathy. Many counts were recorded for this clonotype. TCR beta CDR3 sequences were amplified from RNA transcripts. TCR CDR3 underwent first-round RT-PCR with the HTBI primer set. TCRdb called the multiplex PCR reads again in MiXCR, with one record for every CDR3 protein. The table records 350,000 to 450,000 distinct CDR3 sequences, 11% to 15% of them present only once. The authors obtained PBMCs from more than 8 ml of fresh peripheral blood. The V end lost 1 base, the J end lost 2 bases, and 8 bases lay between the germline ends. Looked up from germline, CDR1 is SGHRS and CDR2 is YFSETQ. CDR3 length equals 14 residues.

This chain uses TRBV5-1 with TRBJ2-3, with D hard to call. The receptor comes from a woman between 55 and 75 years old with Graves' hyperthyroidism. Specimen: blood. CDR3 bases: TGCGCCAGCAGCTTGACCCGGACCACAGATACGCAGTATTTT. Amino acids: CASSLTRTTDTQYF. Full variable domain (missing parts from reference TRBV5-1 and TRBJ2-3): KAGVTQTPRYLIKTRGQQVTLSCSPISGHRSVSWYQQTPGQGLQFLFEYFSETQRNKGNFPGRFSGRQFSNSRSEMNVSTLELGDSALYLCASSLTRTTDTQYFGPGTRLTVL.